This T cell receptor beta chain was documented in a study of cytomegalovirus exposure and HLA in healthy donors. Amplification used 60 Vbeta primers and 13 Jbeta primers. The assay was immunoSEQ multiplex PCR, and TCRdb's table has in-frame clones only and misses some. In all, the sample yields 60,000 to 65,000 clones. The CDR3 covers 11 residues. V dropped 7 bases and J dropped 15 bases, with 16 bases sitting between them. CDR1 is MDHEN and CDR2 is SYDVKM in the germline V gene. The chain links TRBV28 to TRBJ1-3, with D maybe TRBD1 (6 bases). This clonotype originated in a woman aged 18-29 years in good health and CMV-seronegative. The sample comprised PBMCs. This CDR3 reads CASTNLRGAYF. Written as DNA, the CDR3 is TGTGCCAGCACTAATCTCCGGGGGGCATATTTT.